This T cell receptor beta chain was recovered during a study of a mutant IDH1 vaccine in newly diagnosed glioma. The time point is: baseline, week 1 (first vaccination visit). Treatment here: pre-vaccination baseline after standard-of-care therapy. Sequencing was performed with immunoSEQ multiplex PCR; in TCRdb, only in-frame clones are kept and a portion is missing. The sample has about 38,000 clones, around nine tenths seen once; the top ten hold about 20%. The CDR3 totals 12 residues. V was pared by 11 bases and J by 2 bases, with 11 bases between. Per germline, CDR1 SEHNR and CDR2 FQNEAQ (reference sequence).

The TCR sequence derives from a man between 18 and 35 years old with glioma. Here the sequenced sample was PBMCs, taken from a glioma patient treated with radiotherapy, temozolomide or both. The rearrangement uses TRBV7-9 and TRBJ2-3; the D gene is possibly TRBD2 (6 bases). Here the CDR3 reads CAGRGSTDTQYF. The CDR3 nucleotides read TGTGCCGGACGGGGGTCCACAGATACGCAGTATTTT.